The 17 T cell receptor beta chains presented below share a single source sample, sequenced in a study of PD-1 blockade in mismatch repair-deficient tumors. Sequencing was performed with immunoSEQ multiplex PCR; in TCRdb, only in-frame clones are kept and a portion is missing. The sample yields around 40,000 clones, about 85% seen once. The source material was peripheral blood, sampled 4 weeks after starting pembrolizumab. These receptors all stem from an adult with mismatch repair-deficient cancer.

The chain has TRBV5-1 and TRBJ2-7; 8 bases line up with TRBD2. In germline, CDR1 is SGHRS, CDR2 YFSETQ. V lost 2 bases to trimming and J lost 2 bases; unmatched junction nucleotides: 3. The CDR3 spans 14 residues. CDR3 sequence reads: CASSLAGVTYEQYF. The CDR3 DNA reads TGCGCCAGCAGCTTAGCGGGAGTCACCTACGAGCAGTACTTC.

CDR3 nucleotide sequence: TGTGCCAGCAGCTTGGACAGCCGCTATGGCTACACCTTC. This codes for CASSLDSRYGYTF. The chain recombines TRBV5-6 with TRBJ1-2; D gene unclear. Germline CDR1 reads SGHDT; CDR2 reads YYEEEE. Trimming removed 0 bases from V and 4 bases from J, with 7 bases in between. The CDR3 covers 13 residues.

The chain couples TRBV10-3 to TRBJ1-1; a weak D match, TRBD1 (5 bases). Germline V CDR1 and CDR2: ENHRY, SYGVKD. Trimming stripped 10 bases from V and 4 bases from J, with 16 bases between. The CDR3 totals 13 residues. DNA of the CDR3: TGTGCCACCGGGACGGTCTGGAGCACTGAAGCTTTCTTT. As protein: CATGTVWSTEAFF.

V usage is TRBV28 and J usage is TRBJ2-7; 14 bases align to TRBD2. This CDR3 is 18 amino acids long. From germline, CDR1 is MDHEN and CDR2 SYDVKM. V shed 5 bases and J 2 bases; nucleotides not matched to a gene: 11. In DNA form, the CDR3 reads TGTGCCAGCAGTACACCGGGACTAGCGGGAGAGTTACCCTACGAGCAGTACTTC. Its translation is CASSTPGLAGELPYEQYF.

The chain is built from TRBV6-1 and TRBJ2-1; no clear D. CDR1 and CDR2 from the germline V gene are MNHNS and SASEGT. Trimming took off 3 bases at V and 4 bases at J, with 13 bases between the two ends. The CDR3 is 15 amino acids. The CDR3 DNA reads as TGTGCCAGCAGTGAGGATCAGGAACCGTACAATGAGCAGTTCTTC. This gives the protein CASSEDQEPYNEQFF.

There are a few counts of this clone. This rearrangement joins TRBV5-4 to TRBJ2-3; D is ambiguous. Germline CDR1 SGHNT, CDR2 YYREEE (reference sequence). The V end lost 3 bases, the J end lost 5 bases, and 10 bases lay between the germline ends. This CDR3 has 13 amino acids. The CDR3: CASSSAPRDTQYF. The CDR3, as DNA: TGTGCCAGCAGCTCGGCCCCCCGAGATACGCAGTATTTT.

CDR3 nucleotides: TGTGCCAGCAGCTTAGTCCGGGACAGGGGAGCCGGGGAGCTGTTTTTT. This encodes CASSLVRDRGAGELFF. This chain uses TRBV11-2 with TRBJ2-2, with 10 bases fitting TRBD1. Per the germline V gene, CDR1 is SGHAT and CDR2 is FQNNGV. CDR3 length: 16 residues. Trimming at V came to 1 base and at J to 6 bases, leaving 5 bases not matched to a gene.

The CDR3 sequence is CASSTTGTASEQYF. The CDR3 DNA reads as TGTGCCAGCAGCACCACCGGGACAGCCTCCGAGCAGTACTTC. This chain links TRBV6-5 with TRBJ2-7; 7 nucleotides match TRBD1. The germline gives CDR1 MNHEY, CDR2 SVGAGI. The CDR3 covers 14 residues. After removal of 6 bases from V and 6 bases from J, the junction contained 11 bases not matched to a gene.

A few counts support this clone. The chain carries TRBV11-2 and TRBJ2-5; 12 bases agree with TRBD2. CDR3 length equals 16 residues. Trimming took 6 bases from V and 6 from J; bases not matched to a gene: 11. Germline V gene data show CDR1 as SGHAT and CDR2 as FQNNGV. The CDR3 DNA reads TGTGCCAGCAGAGGGCCTAGCGGGAGGGCCTTGAAGACCCAGTACTTC. It yields the protein CASRGPSGRALKTQYF.

The chain carries TRBV11-1 and TRBJ2-7; D is possibly TRBD1 or TRBD2 (5 bases each). V lost 2 bases, J lost 2 bases, and 13 bases lay in between. The CDR3 covers 15 residues. Germline CDR1 is SGHAT and CDR2 is FQDESV (reference sequence). CDR3 nucleotide sequence: TGTGCCAGCAGCTTACCCCGGGACGGAACCTACGAGCAGTACTTC. Its protein product is CASSLPRDGTYEQYF.

The V gene is TRBV6-4, the J gene TRBJ2-1; 7 bases line up with TRBD2. The CDR3 is 13 residues long. CDR1 is MRHNA and CDR2 is SNTAGT in the germline V gene. With V trimmed by 2 bases and J by 5 bases, 0 bases remained unmatched. CDR3 sequence reads: CASSDGTNNEQFF. The CDR3 nucleotides are TGTGCCAGCAGTGACGGGACTAACAATGAGCAGTTCTTC.

The rearrangement uses TRBV7-9 and TRBJ2-1, with 10 positions matching TRBD1. Losses at the gene ends were 0 bases for V and 3 bases for J; bases not matched to a gene: 8. Germline values: CDR1 SEHNR, CDR2 FQNEAQ (reference sequence). The CDR3 length is 18 residues. CDR3 nucleotide sequence: TGTGCCAGCAGCTTAGCGCCGGGGGGACAGGGGATCTACAATGAGCAGTTCTTC. Translating gives CASSLAPGGQGIYNEQFF.

Comments on this clone: Germline and junction disagree at one end, which may indicate a read error. The rearrangement uses TRBV5-4 and TRBJ2-6; D unclear. The CDR3 loop spans 16 amino acids. Germline CDR1 and CDR2: SGHNT and YYREEE (reference sequence). CDR3 DNA: TGCGCCAGCAGCCCAAGTGTGGGGTCTGGGGCCAACGTCCTGACTTTC. The encoded protein is CASSPSVGSGANVLTF.

This chain joins TRBV28 and TRBJ2-2; 7 bases map to TRBD2. V dropped 6 bases and J dropped 6; count of bases not matched to a gene: 10. The CDR3 runs to 15 residues. The germline V gene has CDR1 MDHEN and CDR2 SYDVKM. In DNA, the CDR3 is TGTGCCAGCAGGACGGGACTAACTTCCCCCGGGGAGCTGTTTTTT. Its protein is CASRTGLTSPGELFF.

The J gene is TRBJ2-7, the V gene TRBV5-1; the match to TRBD2 covers 16 bases. V was clipped by 0 bases and J by 2 bases; unmatched bases: 5. From germline, CDR1 is SGHRS and CDR2 YFSETQ. The CDR3 extends over 18 amino acids. The CDR3: CASSLDGTSGRGTYEQYF. In DNA, the CDR3 is TGCGCCAGCAGCTTGGATGGGACTAGCGGGAGGGGTACCTACGAGCAGTACTTC.

The genes are TRBV10-3 and TRBJ1-1; D gene unclear. The CDR3 consists of 12 residues. Trimming cost V 10 bases and J 1 base, with 10 bases left between them. Germline CDR1 and CDR2: ENHRY and SYGVKD. CDR3 amino acids: CATGIENTEAFF. The CDR3 bases are TGTGCCACCGGGATCGAGAACACTGAAGCTTTCTTT.

The CDR3 region is CAWGGEAKLFF. CDR3 nucleotides: TGTGCCTGGGGAGGTGAAGCAAAACTGTTTTTT. V is TRBV30 and J is TRBJ1-4; no definite D call. The CDR3 is 11 residues long. Trimming took 5 bases from V and 10 from J, leaving 11 bases between them. Germline CDR1 is GTSNPN and CDR2 is SVGIG (reference sequence).